A selection of T cell receptor beta chains follows, all from one sample in a study of blood T cell repertoires in COVID-19. Sequencing used immunoSEQ multiplex PCR; TCRdb keeps in-frame clones, though not all of them. This table has tens of thousands of clones, roughly 90% appearing once. Sequences were obtained from peripheral blood. The receptors stem from a man older than 75 with acute or convalescent COVID-19. Both conserved end residues are part of each CDR3. Each record gives: D gene, J gene, V gene, clone size, CDR3 DNA, CDR3 protein. D genes are given only for firm matches. Rows may omit the clone size; those that give it use once, few, many or a size class.

d_gene: TRBD1
j_gene: TRBJ1-4
v_gene: TRBV7-9
abundance: .
CDR3nt: TGTGCCAGCAGAAGGACAGGGGAGGTACCCGAAAAACTGTTTTTT
CDR3aa: CASRRTGEVPEKLFF

d_gene: .
j_gene: TRBJ2-2
v_gene: TRBV5-1
abundance: .
CDR3nt: TGCGCCAGCAGCTTCGACATCTACACCGGGGAGCTGTTTTTT
CDR3aa: CASSFDIYTGELFF

d_gene: TRBD2
j_gene: TRBJ2-3
v_gene: TRBV6-4
abundance: .
CDR3nt: TGTGCCAGCAGCATAGAAGCGGGGGGAACAGATACGCAGTATTTT
CDR3aa: CASSIEAGGTDTQYF

d_gene: .
j_gene: TRBJ1-2
v_gene: TRBV12-3/TRBV12-4
abundance: .
CDR3nt: TGTGCCAGCAGTTTAGGGTATGACTCTGGCTACACCTTC
CDR3aa: CASSLGYDSGYTF

d_gene: .
j_gene: TRBJ1-1
v_gene: TRBV28
abundance: few
CDR3nt: TGTGCCAGCAGTTTTAGGTCAGGGTTATTTGTGGACACTGAAGCTTTCTTT
CDR3aa: CASSFRSGLFVDTEAFF

d_gene: TRBD1
j_gene: TRBJ1-2
v_gene: TRBV5-1
abundance: .
CDR3nt: TGCGCCAGCAGTCTGCAGGGGGCGGCCTATGGCTACACCTTC
CDR3aa: CASSLQGAAYGYTF

d_gene: .
j_gene: TRBJ1-5
v_gene: TRBV6-6
abundance: .
CDR3nt: TGTGCCAGCACCCCTGGGGGGTCAGGACAGCCCCAGCATTTT
CDR3aa: CASTPGGSGQPQHF

d_gene: .
j_gene: TRBJ1-2
v_gene: TRBV7-9
abundance: .
CDR3nt: TGTGCCAGCAGCCCCGACAGGAACTATGGCTACACCTTC
CDR3aa: CASSPDRNYGYTF

d_gene: .
j_gene: TRBJ1-2
v_gene: TRBV6-6
abundance: .
CDR3nt: TGTGCCAGCAGTTACTCGGACAGTCCCTATGGCTACACCTTC
CDR3aa: CASSYSDSPYGYTF

d_gene: .
j_gene: TRBJ2-7
v_gene: TRBV5-5
abundance: .
CDR3nt: TGTGCCAGCAGCTTGGCCACAGGGCCCTACGAGCAGTACTTC
CDR3aa: CASSLATGPYEQYF

d_gene: .
j_gene: TRBJ1-1
v_gene: TRBV28
abundance: once
CDR3nt: TGTGCCAGCAGCCTAACCCCATTTTTTCGCACTGAAGCTTTCTTT
CDR3aa: CASSLTPFFRTEAFF

d_gene: TRBD1
j_gene: TRBJ2-3
v_gene: TRBV30
abundance: few
CDR3nt: TGTGCCTGGAGTGTAACAGGGGATACAGATACGCAGTATTTT
CDR3aa: CAWSVTGDTDTQYF

d_gene: .
j_gene: TRBJ2-3
v_gene: TRBV11-2
abundance: .
CDR3nt: TGTGCCAGCAGCCCTAACCCCACCTTTGGGCCCCTACAGTATTTT
CDR3aa: CASSPNPTFGPLQYF

d_gene: TRBD1
j_gene: TRBJ2-7
v_gene: TRBV5-1
abundance: .
CDR3nt: TGTGCCAGCAGCTTGGACGGACAGGGAGTCTACGAGCAGTACTTC
CDR3aa: CASSLDGQGVYEQYF

d_gene: .
j_gene: TRBJ2-1
v_gene: TRBV18
abundance: once
CDR3nt: TGTGCCAGCTCCAGCCAGGGGTCGAGCTCCTACAATGAGCAGTTCTTC
CDR3aa: CASSSQGSSSYNEQFF

d_gene: TRBD1
j_gene: TRBJ1-2
v_gene: TRBV6-1
abundance: .
CDR3nt: TGTGCCAGCAGTGGTTCAGGATGGGGACAGAACTATGGCTACACCTTC
CDR3aa: CASSGSGWGQNYGYTF

d_gene: TRBD2
j_gene: TRBJ2-5
v_gene: TRBV7-9
abundance: .
CDR3nt: TGTGCCAGCAACCGGGGGGGGCAGGAGACCCAGTACTTC
CDR3aa: CASNRGGQETQYF

d_gene: TRBD2
j_gene: TRBJ2-7
v_gene: TRBV10-2
abundance: .
CDR3nt: TGCGCCAGCAGTCCTTGGAACCCGATGACTAGCCAAGAGCAGTACTTC
CDR3aa: CASSPWNPMTSQEQYF

d_gene: .
j_gene: TRBJ1-1
v_gene: TRBV7-8
abundance: .
CDR3nt: TGTGCCAGCAGCTCGGACAGCAGGATGGGCACTGAAGCTTTCTTT
CDR3aa: CASSSDSRMGTEAFF

d_gene: TRBD1
j_gene: TRBJ2-5
v_gene: TRBV5-6
abundance: once
CDR3nt: TGTGCCAGCAGCCCCGGGACAGGGAATCAAGAGACCCAGTACTTC
CDR3aa: CASSPGTGNQETQYF

d_gene: .
j_gene: TRBJ1-2
v_gene: TRBV4-1
abundance: .
CDR3nt: TGCGCCAGCAGCCAAGAAATCCAGGGCGCCAGAAAGGGCTACACCTTC
CDR3aa: CASSQEIQGARKGYTF

d_gene: TRBD1
j_gene: TRBJ1-4
v_gene: TRBV25-1
abundance: .
CDR3nt: TGTGCCAGCAGTCCCGGGACAGGGATAGGAGAAAAACTGTTTTTT
CDR3aa: CASSPGTGIGEKLFF

d_gene: .
j_gene: TRBJ1-2
v_gene: TRBV7-2
abundance: .
CDR3nt: TGTGCCAGCAGCTTACAGGGTTTTAACTATGGCTACACCTTC
CDR3aa: CASSLQGFNYGYTF

d_gene: TRBD1
j_gene: TRBJ2-7
v_gene: TRBV19
abundance: .
CDR3nt: TGTGCCAGTTCCGGGACAGCCTCCTACGAGCAGTACTTC
CDR3aa: CASSGTASYEQYF

d_gene: .
j_gene: TRBJ1-1
v_gene: TRBV11-2
abundance: .
CDR3nt: TGTGCCAGCAGTTCGGCCTTCAGGGCGGGAACTGAAGCTTTCTTT
CDR3aa: CASSSAFRAGTEAFF

d_gene: .
j_gene: TRBJ1-2
v_gene: TRBV7-8
abundance: .
CDR3nt: TGTGCCAGCAGCTTAGCGGGAGGCAGGTACTATGGCTACACCTTC
CDR3aa: CASSLAGGRYYGYTF

d_gene: .
j_gene: TRBJ2-7
v_gene: TRBV7-6
abundance: .
CDR3nt: TGTGCCAGCAGCCCCGGCGGTAGAGGAGGCTACTACGAGCAGTACTTC
CDR3aa: CASSPGGRGGYYEQYF

d_gene: TRBD1
j_gene: TRBJ1-2
v_gene: TRBV5-4
abundance: few
CDR3nt: TGTGCCAGCAGCTACCCGACAGGGGGCCGTGGCTACACCTTC
CDR3aa: CASSYPTGGRGYTF

d_gene: .
j_gene: TRBJ2-4
v_gene: TRBV28
abundance: .
CDR3nt: .
CDR3aa: CASSSSVVQNIQYF

d_gene: .
j_gene: TRBJ1-6
v_gene: TRBV19
abundance: .
CDR3nt: TGTGCCAGTACATCCGACAGCTCCTATAATTCACCCCTCCACTTT
CDR3aa: CASTSDSSYNSPLHF

d_gene: .
j_gene: TRBJ1-5
v_gene: TRBV10-2
abundance: .
CDR3nt: TGCGCCAGCACCACAGGGAATAGCAATCAGCCCCAGCATTTT
CDR3aa: CASTTGNSNQPQHF

d_gene: TRBD1
j_gene: TRBJ1-6
v_gene: TRBV18
abundance: .
CDR3nt: TGTGCCAGCTCGACAGGGGAATCACCCCTCCACTTT
CDR3aa: CASSTGESPLHF

d_gene: TRBD2
j_gene: TRBJ2-1
v_gene: TRBV5-1
abundance: .
CDR3nt: TGCGCCAGCAGCGAAACTAGCGGGGTGCCCTACAATGAGCAGTTCTTC
CDR3aa: CASSETSGVPYNEQFF

d_gene: .
j_gene: TRBJ2-5
v_gene: TRBV15
abundance: few
CDR3nt: TGTGCCACCAGCAAGGTGGCGGGGTTAGAGACCCAGTACTTC
CDR3aa: CATSKVAGLETQYF

d_gene: TRBD2
j_gene: TRBJ2-1
v_gene: TRBV6-5
abundance: .
CDR3nt: TGTGCCAGCAGTTACACGAGCGGGGGGCTCTACAATGAGCAGTTCTTC
CDR3aa: CASSYTSGGLYNEQFF

d_gene: TRBD2
j_gene: TRBJ2-1
v_gene: TRBV14
abundance: .
CDR3nt: TGTGCCAGCAGCCACTATACTAGCGGGGCACGGAATGAGCAGTTCTTC
CDR3aa: CASSHYTSGARNEQFF

d_gene: .
j_gene: TRBJ1-5
v_gene: TRBV21-1
abundance: .
CDR3nt: TGTGCCAGCAGCAAGAGAAGGGCAGGGGGAAGCAATCAGCCCCAGCATTTT
CDR3aa: CASSKRRAGGSNQPQHF

d_gene: .
j_gene: TRBJ1-1
v_gene: TRBV11-2
abundance: .
CDR3nt: TGTGCCAGCAGCTTATCCGGGAACACTGAAGCTTTCTTT
CDR3aa: CASSLSGNTEAFF

d_gene: .
j_gene: TRBJ1-4
v_gene: TRBV19
abundance: .
CDR3nt: TGTGCCAGTAGTGGCCAGGGTACTGGAAAACTGTTTTTT
CDR3aa: CASSGQGTGKLFF

d_gene: TRBD2
j_gene: TRBJ2-5
v_gene: TRBV10-3
abundance: .
CDR3nt: TGTGCCACCGATCATAACCCGGGGGGAGAGACCCAGTACTTC
CDR3aa: CATDHNPGGETQYF

d_gene: TRBD2
j_gene: TRBJ2-7
v_gene: TRBV4-1
abundance: .
CDR3nt: TGCGCCAGCAGCCAAGAGACTAGCGGGGCTCCCGCCTACGAGCAGTACTTC
CDR3aa: CASSQETSGAPAYEQYF

d_gene: .
j_gene: TRBJ2-3
v_gene: TRBV3-1/TRBV3-2
abundance: medium-sized
CDR3nt: TGTGCCAGCAGCCAACGCTACCCCACCACAGATACGCAGTATTTT
CDR3aa: CASSQRYPTTDTQYF

d_gene: TRBD1
j_gene: TRBJ1-1
v_gene: TRBV29-1
abundance: .
CDR3nt: TGCAGCGTTCCAAGGGGGGACAGTAGTCGGAACACTGAAGCTTTCTTT
CDR3aa: CSVPRGDSSRNTEAFF

d_gene: .
j_gene: TRBJ1-2
v_gene: TRBV5-1
abundance: few
CDR3nt: TGCGCCAGCAGCCTTACTACAGGAGACTATGGCTACACCTTC
CDR3aa: CASSLTTGDYGYTF